A selection of T cell receptor beta chains follows, all from one sample in a study of T cell responses to AZD1222 COVID-19 vaccine. Clones were read by immunoSEQ multiplex PCR, and TCRdb kept only the in-frame ones, dropping some. The sample holds approximately 100,000 clones; around nine tenths are singletons and the top ten take 3% to 4%. The material sequenced was peripheral blood, taken 28 days after the second dose of the MenACWY control vaccine. These receptor sequences come from an adult who received the MenACWY meningococcal vaccine as a control. Each CDR3 is given with its conserved first and last residue. The order of the fields is J gene, V gene, clone size, D gene, CDR3 protein, CDR3 DNA. The D gene is left open where the match is weak. Only part of the rows carry a size: once, few, many, or a class if the clone is expanded.

>TRBJ2-2|TRBV14|.|TRBD1
CASSRTGGFIGELFF
TGTGCCAGCAGCCGAACAGGGGGTTTTATCGGGGAGCTGTTTTTT
>TRBJ1-3|TRBV10-3|.|.
CAISESSRAGAGNTIYF
TGTGCCATCAGTGAGTCGAGTAGGGCAGGGGCCGGAAACACCATATATTTT
>TRBJ2-7|TRBV9|.|.
CASSAGSGGNYEQYF
TGTGCCAGCAGCGCGGGGTCAGGGGGGAATTACGAGCAGTACTTC
>TRBJ1-1|TRBV6-6|.|TRBD1
CASSYSGQRGEAFF
TGTGCCAGCAGTTACTCGGGACAGCGGGGTGAAGCTTTCTTT
>TRBJ2-5|TRBV5-1|.|TRBD1
CASSESTTGLGETQYF
TGCGCCAGCAGCGAAAGTACGACAGGGCTGGGAGAGACCCAGTACTTC
>TRBJ2-7|TRBV6-5|.|TRBD1
CASRTGTGGHEQYF
TGTGCCAGCAGGACCGGGACAGGGGGCCACGAGCAGTACTTC
>TRBJ1-3|TRBV10-3|.|.
CAISTGDSGNTIYF
TGTGCCATCAGTACAGGCGACTCTGGAAACACCATATATTTT
>TRBJ1-2|TRBV19|.|.
CASGLGTYGYTF
TGTGCCAGTGGGTTGGGGACCTATGGCTACACCTTC
>TRBJ1-3|TRBV7-8|.|TRBD1
CASSLAGQGLYF
TGTGCCAGCAGCTTGGCGGGACAGGGGCTCTATTTT
>TRBJ1-6|TRBV2|.|TRBD1
CASRGGTVNSPLHF
TGTGCCAGCAGGGGCGGGACAGTAAATTCACCCCTCCACTTT
>TRBJ1-2|TRBV10-2|.|TRBD1
CASSDMTGGRYGYTF
TGCGCCAGCAGTGATATGACAGGGGGCCGGTATGGCTACACCTTC
>TRBJ1-5|TRBV3-1/TRBV3-2|.|.
CASSQEDTPYTGIVNQPQHF
TGTGCCAGCAGCCAAGAGGATACCCCTTACACAGGGATAGTCAATCAGCCCCAGCATTTT
>TRBJ2-7|TRBV4-3|.|.
CASSQDFGQGLAYEQYF
TGCGCCAGCAGCCAAGATTTTGGGCAGGGGCTCGCCTACGAGCAGTACTTC
>TRBJ1-2|TRBV10-3|.|.
CAISESVYGYTF
TGTGCCATCAGTGAGTCCGTGTATGGCTACACCTTC
>TRBJ1-4|TRBV7-9|.|TRBD1
CASSSQTTGGSNEKLFF
TGTGCCAGCAGCTCACAGACGACAGGGGGATCTAATGAAAAACTGTTTTTT
>TRBJ2-7|TRBV5-8|.|.
CASSQTRQHSYEQYF
TGTGCCAGCAGCCAAACGAGACAGCACTCCTACGAGCAGTACTTC
>TRBJ2-1|TRBV12-5|few|.
CASGLTTGTRREQFF
TGTGCTAGTGGCCTTACGACCGGGACTCGGAGGGAGCAGTTCTTC
>TRBJ1-1|TRBV5-8|.|.
CASSFQGASTEAFF
TGTGCCAGCAGCTTTCAGGGCGCCAGCACTGAAGCTTTCTTT
>TRBJ2-7|TRBV6-2/TRBV6-3|.|TRBD1
CASSGSGTGAYEQYF
TGTGCCAGCAGCGGCTCTGGGACAGGGGCCTACGAGCAGTACTTC
>TRBJ1-1|TRBV19|.|.
CASSIKGNTEAFF
TGTGCCAGTAGTATTAAGGGGAACACTGAAGCTTTCTTT
>TRBJ2-7|TRBV2|.|.
CASTPGGSSYEQYF
TGTGCCAGCACCCCAGGGGGGAGCTCCTACGAGCAGTACTTC
>TRBJ1-2|TRBV7-9|.|TRBD1
CASSLGGGWGYTF
TGTGCCAGCAGCTTAGGAGGGGGCTGGGGCTACACCTTC
>TRBJ1-2|TRBV27|.|.
CASSLSRTYGYTF
TGTGCCAGCAGTTTATCTCGGACCTATGGCTACACCTTC